Presented here are 17 T cell receptor beta chains from one specimen sequenced in a study of blood T cell repertoires in COVID-19. TCRdb keeps only in-frame clones here, not all; method: immunoSEQ multiplex PCR. The sample has roughly 400,000 clones; about 89% are singletons. The sequencing input was peripheral blood. These receptors originate from a woman aged 60-75 years with COVID-19, enrolled during active disease.

The rearrangement links TRBV2 to TRBJ2-7, with TRBD1 matching over 11 bases. The germline V gene has CDR1 SNHLY and CDR2 FYNNEI. The CDR3 is 15 residues long. With 7 bases clipped from V and 6 bases from J, the junction kept 11 bases outside the gene matches. CDR3 sequence reads: CASTFSPGTGGEQYF. The CDR3 nucleotides are TGTGCCAGCACCTTTTCCCCCGGGACAGGGGGCGAGCAGTACTTC.

This chain connects TRBV6-2 or TRBV6-3 to TRBJ1-5; D perhaps matches TRBD1 (5 bases). Germline V gene data show CDR1 as MNHEY and CDR2 as SVGEGT. The ends were cut back, 5 bases at V and 0 bases at J, with 11 bases in the middle. There are 15 residues in the CDR3. CDR3 DNA: TGTGCCAGCAGTAAGACAGTTACTAGCAATCAGCCCCAGCATTTT. Amino acid sequence: CASSKTVTSNQPQHF.

The chain joins TRBV4-1 to TRBJ1-6; 9 bases fit TRBD1. CDR1 and CDR2 (germline): MGHRA, YSYEKL. V gave up 8 bases and J gave up 9 bases; unmatched junction bases: 5. The CDR3 has 13 amino acids. DNA of the CDR3: TGCGCCAGCTCGTCGGACAGGGGTTCACCCCTCCACTTT. This translates into CASSSDRGSPLHF.

In nucleotides, the CDR3 is TGCGCCAGCAGCTTGACTGCGGGATCTGAGCAGTTCTTC. It specifies CASSLTAGSEQFF. The rearrangement uses TRBV5-1 and TRBJ2-1; a weak D match, TRBD2 (6 bases). In germline, CDR1 is SGHRS, CDR2 YFSETQ. Between the trimmed V and J ends, which lost 1 base and 9 bases, there was a span of 11 bases. This CDR3 has 13 residues.

The CDR3 protein is CASSFRETGDSPLHF. DNA of the CDR3: TGTGCCAGCAGTTTTAGGGAGACAGGGGATTCACCCCTCCACTTT. This chain joins TRBV27 and TRBJ1-6; 8 nucleotides align to TRBD1. This CDR3 is built from 15 residues. The ends lost 3 bases at V and 8 bases at J; junction bases unmatched: 6. Per germline, CDR1 MNHEY and CDR2 SMNVEV (reference sequence).

The chain recombines TRBV2 with TRBJ1-5; TRBD1 might be the D (5 bases). Germline-derived CDR1 and CDR2 are SNHLY and FYNNEI. Trimming shortened V by 3 bases and J by 2 bases, and 8 bases separated the two germline ends. This CDR3 contains 14 residues. The CDR3 protein is CASSDRRGNQPQHF. CDR3 DNA: TGTGCCAGCAGTGACCGCAGGGGCAATCAGCCCCAGCATTTT.

This chain connects TRBV14 to TRBJ2-1, with TRBD2 matching 9 bases. Germline lookup yields CDR1 SGHDN and CDR2 FVKESK. The CDR3 is made up of 18 amino acids. With V trimmed by 4 bases and J by 2 bases, 12 bases remained unmatched. The DNA for the CDR3 is TGTGCCAGCAGCCCGCTGGGCGGGGGGGCACGGACCTACAATGAGCAGTTCTTC. Its translation: CASSPLGGGARTYNEQFF.

The CDR3 loop reads CASTTWAGPDTQYF. CDR3 nucleotides: TGTGCCAGCACTACGTGGGCGGGGCCAGATACGCAGTATTTT. The gene calls are TRBV7-8 and TRBJ2-3; maybe TRBD2 (6 bases). Germline values: CDR1 SGHVS, CDR2 FQNEAQ. This CDR3 spans 14 amino acids. The V end was cut by 7 bases, the J end by 4 bases, with 15 bases between. The variable domain in full, with the rest retrieved from reference TRBV7-8 and TRBJ2-3, is GAGVSQSPRYKVAKRGQDVALRCDPISGHVSLFWYQQALGQGPEFLTYFQNEAQLDKSGLPSDRFFAERPEGSVSTLKIQRTQQEDSAVYLCASTTWAGPDTQYFGPGTRLTVL.

This chain connects TRBV6-5 to TRBJ1-2; no reliable D call. V was trimmed by 4 bases and J by 8 bases, leaving 17 bases between them. The V gene's germline CDR1 is MNHEY and CDR2 SVGAGI. This CDR3 has 14 residues. The CDR3: CASSLRKNTLGYTF. In DNA form, the CDR3 reads TGTGCCAGCAGTTTAAGAAAGAACACATTGGGCTACACCTTC.

This clone was picked up one time. The chain combines TRBV30 with TRBJ2-3; 9 bases are a match to TRBD2. This CDR3 contains 13 residues. In germline, CDR1 is GTSNPN, CDR2 SVGIG (reference sequence). V gave up 4 bases and J gave up 1 base; unmatched junction bases: 0. CDR3 sequence: CAWTSGGTDTQYF. The CDR3 coding sequence is TGTGCCTGGACTAGCGGGGGCACAGATACGCAGTATTTT.

This chain connects TRBV7-9 to TRBJ1-1; D call uncertain. The CDR3 contains 14 residues. Germline V gene lookup returns CDR1 SEHNR and CDR2 FQNEAQ (reference sequence). Trimming shortened V by 5 bases and J by 0 bases, and 10 bases separated the two germline ends. DNA for the CDR3: TGTGCCAGCAGCCCCGGCAGGCTGAACACTGAAGCTTTCTTT. Its translation: CASSPGRLNTEAFF.

The chain joins TRBV7-9 to TRBJ2-7; perhaps TRBD1 as D (6 bases). The CDR3 contains 13 residues. The germline CDR1 and CDR2 sequences are SEHNR and FQNEAQ (reference sequence). Trimming shortened V by 3 bases and J by 4 bases, and 10 bases separated the two germline ends. Written as DNA, the CDR3 is TGTGCCAGCAGCTTCGCAGGGGTGTACGAGCAGTACTTC. It yields the protein CASSFAGVYEQYF. The entire variable domain, with the rest obtained from reference TRBV7-9 and TRBJ2-7, is as follows: DTGVSQNPRHKITKRGQNVTFRCDPISEHNRLYWYRQTLGQGPEFLTYFQNEAQLEKSRLLSDRFSAERPKGSFSTLEIQRTEQGDSAMYLCASSFAGVYEQYFGPGTRLTVT.

The V gene is TRBV30, the J gene TRBJ2-5; the D gene is possibly TRBD2 (7 bases). This CDR3 has 14 residues. V shed 0 bases and J shed 5 bases, with 13 bases lying between them. In germline, CDR1 is GTSNPN, CDR2 SVGIG (reference sequence). CDR3 amino acids: CAWSVGGALETQYF. CDR3 nucleotide sequence: TGTGCCTGGAGTGTAGGGGGGGCTTTGGAGACCCAGTACTTC.

The chain uses TRBV6-6 and TRBJ1-6, with 9 bases identical to TRBD1. The CDR3 runs to 16 residues. V was pared by 5 bases and J by 7 bases, with 9 bases of the junction left unmatched. Germline V gene data show CDR1 as MNHNY and CDR2 as SVGAGI (reference sequence). CDR3 nucleotides: TGTGCCAGCAGTAGGGGGGACAGGGCTGGGAATTCACCCCTCCACTTT. It encodes CASSRGDRAGNSPLHF.

The chain recombines TRBV12-3 or TRBV12-4 with TRBJ2-1; D not resolved. Trimming pared 3 bases from V and 7 bases from J, leaving 10 bases between. The CDR3 is 13 amino acids. CDR3 DNA: TGTGCCAGCAGTTTGCCGGTACTAAATGAGCAGTTCTTC. Its translation is CASSLPVLNEQFF.

The genes are TRBV5-4 and TRBJ1-1; the match to TRBD1 covers 7 bases. The germline V gene has CDR1 SGHNT and CDR2 YYREEE (reference sequence). The CDR3 has 14 amino acids. Trimming at V came to 5 bases and at J to 2 bases, leaving 6 bases not matched to a gene. Here the CDR3 reads CASRLTGINTEAFF. CDR3 nucleotides: TGTGCCAGCAGATTGACAGGGATAAACACTGAAGCTTTCTTT.

The chain combines TRBV5-1 with TRBJ1-2; TRBD1 matches at 7 bases. CDR1 and CDR2 from the germline V gene are SGHRS and YFSETQ. There are 15 residues in the CDR3. The V segment lost 4 bases and the J segment 1 base; nucleotides outside the gene matches: 7. In DNA form, the CDR3 reads TGCGCCAGCAGCCCATGGACAGGCGGTAACTATGGCTACACCTTC. Its translation is CASSPWTGGNYGYTF.